What follows are 2 T cell receptor beta chains derived from one specimen sequenced in a study of blood T cell repertoires in COVID-19. Sequencing used immunoSEQ multiplex PCR; TCRdb keeps in-frame clones, though not all of them. The sample consists of 70,000 or so clones, roughly 79% of them appearing once. The specimen sequenced was peripheral blood. All receptors come from a human donor in a cohort sampled during active COVID-19.

The chain couples TRBV7-2 to TRBJ2-5; tentatively, D is TRBD1 (6 bases). The V end lost 6 bases, the J end lost 5 bases, and 13 bases lay between the germline ends. The CDR3 is made up of 13 amino acids. CDR1 and CDR2 (germline): SGHTA, FQGNSA. Written as DNA, the CDR3 is TGTGCCAGCAGTGTACAGGGTCGGGAGACCCAGTACTTC. Protein product: CASSVQGRETQYF.

This clone was counted a single time. The rearrangement uses TRBV6-2 or TRBV6-3 and TRBJ2-7; D is uncertain. The CDR3 totals 12 residues. The germline gives CDR1 MNHEY, CDR2 SVGEGT. V lost 4 bases and J 4 bases, leaving 8 bases between the germline ends. The CDR3 sequence is CASSSYRYEQYF. For the CDR3, the DNA is TGTGCCAGCAGTTCTTACAGATACGAGCAGTACTTC.